These 17 T cell receptor beta chains originate from one sample sequenced in a study of early T cells in non-severe SARS-CoV-2 infection. TCRdb recomputed calls from the 5' RACE reads with MiXCR, one row per CDR3 protein. The profile shows some 42,000 distinct CDR3 sequences, roughly 6% of them singletons. The sequencing used whole blood, collected at baseline. The source is an adult who was a healthcare worker with PCR-confirmed SARS-CoV-2 infection or an uninfected control (not recorded which).

This clonotype was observed many times. The chain combines TRBV7-2 with TRBJ1-2; D is possibly TRBD1 (6 bases). CDR1 and CDR2 from the germline V gene are SGHTA and FQGNSA. V was trimmed by 4 bases and J by 4 bases, leaving 16 bases between them. The CDR3 has 15 amino acids. In DNA, the CDR3 is TGTGCCAGCAGCTCCCGGACGCAGGGGCTCTATGGCTACACCTTC. This gives the protein CASSSRTQGLYGYTF.

This chain uses TRBV29-1 with TRBJ2-3; 7 nucleotides align to TRBD1. Trimming removed 5 bases from V and 4 bases from J; junction bases left unmatched: 6. Germline V gives CDR1 SQVTM, CDR2 ANQGSEA. The CDR3 has 13 amino acids. DNA for the CDR3: TGCAGCGTTAATCGACAGGGTTCAGATACGCAGTATTTT. It encodes CSVNRQGSDTQYF.

The CDR3 protein is CSARTGSSNQPQHF. The CDR3 DNA reads TGCAGTGCTAGGACAGGGTCGAGCAATCAGCCCCAGCATTTT. The chain combines TRBV20-1 with TRBJ1-5, with TRBD1 matching over 7 bases. From germline, CDR1 is DFQATT and CDR2 SNEGSKA (reference sequence). The CDR3 is 14 amino acids. The V and J ends lost 3 bases and 1 base, in that order; junction bases with no gene match: 3.

This clonotype came up a few times. The V and J genes are TRBV6-1 and TRBJ2-7; 8 nucleotides align to TRBD1. The CDR3 is 14 residues long. CDR1 and CDR2 (germline): MNHNS, SASEGT. The trim removed 10 bases at V and 4 bases at J, leaving 12 bases unmatched. CDR3 nucleotide sequence: TGTGCCACTACAGGGGGGTATCGGATTTACGAGCAGTACTTC. Its protein is CATTGGYRIYEQYF.

The chain joins TRBV24-1 to TRBJ1-2; D not resolved. CDR1 is KGHDR, CDR2 SFDVKD, per germline. This CDR3 contains 13 residues. The V end was cut by 3 bases, the J end by 0 bases, with 4 bases between. CDR3: CATSDPPNYGYTF. In DNA, the CDR3 is TGTGCCACCAGTGATCCGCCTAACTATGGCTACACCTTC.

In its sample, this clonotype was seen a few times. The chain uses TRBV6-6 and TRBJ1-5; 8 bases align to TRBD1. Germline V lookup: CDR1 MNHNY, CDR2 SVGAGI (reference sequence). The junction had 6 bases not matched to a gene; V was cut back by 7 bases and J by 7 bases. CDR3 length: 13 residues. CDR3 sequence reads: CASNGQGLQPQHF. The DNA of the CDR3 is TGTGCCAGCAACGGACAGGGACTCCAGCCCCAGCATTTT.

The chain links TRBV20-1 to TRBJ1-5; D unresolved. Germline assignment: CDR1 DFQATT and CDR2 SNEGSKA (reference sequence). The length of the CDR3 is 12 residues. The V end lost 4 bases, the J end lost 4 bases, and 8 bases lay between the germline ends. The CDR3 DNA follows: TGCAGTGCTAAGGACGGAAATCAGCCCCAGCATTTT. It is translated as CSAKDGNQPQHF.

This clonotype was detected a few times. The rearrangement links TRBV9 to TRBJ2-2; 9 bases fit TRBD2. This CDR3 is built from 16 residues. Germline CDR1 reads SGDLS; CDR2 reads YYNGEE. V was pared by 4 bases and J by 4 bases, with 8 bases of the junction left unmatched. CDR3 sequence: CASSPPAGGITGELFF. The CDR3 DNA follows: TGTGCCAGCAGCCCCCCTGCGGGGGGGATCACCGGGGAGCTGTTTTTT.

The sample holds many counts of this clonotype. The J gene is TRBJ2-1, the V gene TRBV7-2; unclear D gene. This CDR3 region has 13 residues. V dropped 0 bases and J dropped 8 bases, with 8 bases sitting between them. Germline values: CDR1 SGHTA, CDR2 FQGNSA. The CDR3 region is CASSLARRYEQFF. The CDR3 nucleotides read TGTGCCAGCAGCTTAGCGCGTAGGTATGAGCAGTTCTTC.

The chain recombines TRBV3-1 with TRBJ1-1; D unclear. Germline CDR1 is LGHDT and CDR2 is YNNKEL (reference sequence). V lost 1 base to trimming and J lost 7 bases, with 4 bases between them. This CDR3 region has 11 residues. CDR3 sequence: CASSQGDEAFF. CDR3 DNA: TGTGCCAGCAGCCAAGGAGATGAAGCTTTCTTT.

This clonotype was counted at least ten times. The CDR3 reads CASSLGVGNSPLHF. CDR3 nucleotides: TGCGCCAGCAGCTTGGGTGTAGGAAATTCACCCCTCCACTTT. The V call is TRBV5-1, the J call TRBJ1-6; D not certain. The V end lost 0 bases, the J end lost 7 bases, and 8 bases lay between the germline ends. CDR1 and CDR2 from the germline V gene are SGHRS and YFSETQ. This CDR3 is built from 14 residues. Drawing the rest from reference TRBV5-1 and TRBJ1-6, the complete variable domain is KAGVTQTPRYLIKTRGQQVTLSCSPISGHRSVSWYQQTPGQGLQFLFEYFSETQRNKGNFPGRFSGRQFSNSRSEMNVSTLELGDSALYLCASSLGVGNSPLHFGNGTRLTVT.

This clonotype showed up many times. The V gene is TRBV25-1, the J gene TRBJ1-5; maybe TRBD1 (6 bases). V was cut by 8 bases and J by 2 bases, with 10 bases left in between. The CDR3 consists of 13 residues. Germline V gene data show CDR1 as MGHDK and CDR2 as SYGVNS. The CDR3 is CASGRQGNQPQHF. The CDR3 DNA follows: TGTGCCAGCGGGAGACAGGGCAATCAGCCCCAGCATTTT.

This clonotype was counted many times. This rearrangement joins TRBV28 to TRBJ2-7; D is unclear. The germline gives CDR1 MDHEN, CDR2 SYDVKM. CDR3 length: 13 residues. V was cut by 7 bases and J by 1 base, with 11 bases left in between. Written as DNA, the CDR3 is TGTGCCAGCAATCATCGGCAATCCTACGAGCAGTACTTC. Protein: CASNHRQSYEQYF.

This clonotype came up a few times. The V call is TRBV29-1, the J call TRBJ2-1; a weak D match, TRBD2 (5 bases). Deletions cut 7 bases from V and 3 bases from J, with 16 bases between. The CDR3 covers 14 residues. Germline V gives CDR1 SQVTM, CDR2 ANQGSEA. For the CDR3, the DNA is TGCAGCGCCCCCCTCGCGGGCGGCTACAATGAGCAGTTCTTC. This translates into CSAPLAGGYNEQFF.

This chain joins TRBV20-1 and TRBJ2-1, with TRBD1 identical over 8 bases. With 3 bases clipped from V and 0 bases from J, the junction kept 7 bases outside the gene matches. This CDR3 spans 16 amino acids. Germline assignment: CDR1 DFQATT and CDR2 SNEGSKA (reference sequence). CDR3 protein: CSASDRGKVSYNEQFF. The CDR3 nucleotides are TGCAGTGCTAGTGACAGGGGAAAAGTCTCCTACAATGAGCAGTTCTTC.

V gene TRBV12-3 or TRBV12-4 combines with J gene TRBJ2-5, with 11 bases that match TRBD1. CDR3 length equals 16 residues. The V gene end was trimmed by 4 bases and the J gene end by 5 bases; junction bases not matched to a gene: 9. The CDR3 region is CASSSRTGGFVETQYF. CDR3 DNA sequence: TGTGCCAGCAGTTCCCGGACAGGGGGCTTTGTGGAGACCCAGTACTTC.

This clonotype was counted at least ten times. The V gene is TRBV27, the J gene TRBJ2-1; TRBD1 might be the D (6 bases). The CDR3 contains 14 residues. The germline gives CDR1 MNHEY, CDR2 SMNVEV (reference sequence). Trimming shortened V by 2 bases and J by 4 bases, and 9 bases separated the two germline ends. The CDR3 DNA reads as TGTGCCAGCAGTTTAACCCAGGGGTACAATGAGCAGTTCTTC. Translating it yields CASSLTQGYNEQFF.